What follows is one T cell receptor (beta chain) and its context. What it recognizes is unknown. This sample stems from a study of cytomegalovirus exposure and HLA in healthy donors. Study background: Prior work identified 120 million or so unique TCR beta sequences in 190 million or so T cells. General study points: Differences between HLA loci emerged in a later analysis of TCR association rates, with DRB1 most and HLA-C fewest.

The CDR3 sequence is 13 residues long. Germline CDR1 SNHLY, CDR2 FYNNEI. The V gene end was trimmed by 4 bases and the J gene end by 3 bases; junction bases not matched to a gene: 2. PCR primers comprised 60 Vbeta and 13 Jbeta primers. Clones were sequenced by immunoSEQ multiplex PCR, and TCRdb holds only the in-frame ones, with some missing. Its listing shows tens of thousands of clones. This sequence originates from a male donor in good health and CMV-seronegative. Sequenced input: PBMCs. The chain carries TRBV2 and TRBJ1-2, with 7 bases aligning to TRBD1. The CDR3 region is CASSARGDYGYTF. The CDR3 DNA is TGTGCCAGCAGTGCCAGGGGGGACTATGGCTACACCTTC.